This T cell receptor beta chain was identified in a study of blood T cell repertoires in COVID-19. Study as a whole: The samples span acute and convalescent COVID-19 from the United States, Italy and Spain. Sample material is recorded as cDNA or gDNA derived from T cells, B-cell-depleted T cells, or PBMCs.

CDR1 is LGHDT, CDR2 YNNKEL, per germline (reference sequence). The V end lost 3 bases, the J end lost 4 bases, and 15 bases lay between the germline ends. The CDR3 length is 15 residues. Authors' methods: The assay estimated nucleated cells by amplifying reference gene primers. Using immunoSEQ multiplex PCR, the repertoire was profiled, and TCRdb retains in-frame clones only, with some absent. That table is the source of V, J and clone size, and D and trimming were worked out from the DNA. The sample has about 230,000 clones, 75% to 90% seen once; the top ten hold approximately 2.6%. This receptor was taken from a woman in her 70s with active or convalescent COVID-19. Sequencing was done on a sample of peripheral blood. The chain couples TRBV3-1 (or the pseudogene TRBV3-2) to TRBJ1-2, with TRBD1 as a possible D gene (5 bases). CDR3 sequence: CASSQAGEGSYGYTF. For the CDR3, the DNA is TGTGCCAGCAGCCAGGCCGGGGAGGGGAGCTATGGCTACACCTTC.